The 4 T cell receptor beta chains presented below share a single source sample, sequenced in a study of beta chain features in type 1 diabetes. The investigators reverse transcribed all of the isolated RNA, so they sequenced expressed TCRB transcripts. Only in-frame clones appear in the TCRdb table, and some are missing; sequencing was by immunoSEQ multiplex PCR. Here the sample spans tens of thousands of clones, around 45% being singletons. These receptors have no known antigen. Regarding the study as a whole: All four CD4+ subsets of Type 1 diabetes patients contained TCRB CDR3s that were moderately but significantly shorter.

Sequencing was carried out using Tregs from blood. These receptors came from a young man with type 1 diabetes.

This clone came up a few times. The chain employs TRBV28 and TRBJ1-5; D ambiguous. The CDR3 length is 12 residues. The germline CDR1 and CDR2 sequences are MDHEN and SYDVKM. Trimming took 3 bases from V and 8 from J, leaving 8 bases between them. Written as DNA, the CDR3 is TGTGCCAGCAGTTTCATTTCGGAGCCCCAGCATTTT. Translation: CASSFISEPQHF.

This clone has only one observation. CDR3 protein: CASSYGAGGVTYEQYF. DNA for the CDR3: TGTGCCAGCAGCTACGGAGCGGGAGGGGTCACCTACGAGCAGTACTTC. The V call is TRBV13, the J call TRBJ2-7; 10 bases fit TRBD2. Losses at the gene ends were 4 bases for V and 2 bases for J; bases not matched to a gene: 8. The CDR3 loop spans 16 amino acids. The V gene's germline CDR1 is PRHDT and CDR2 FYEKMQ (reference sequence).

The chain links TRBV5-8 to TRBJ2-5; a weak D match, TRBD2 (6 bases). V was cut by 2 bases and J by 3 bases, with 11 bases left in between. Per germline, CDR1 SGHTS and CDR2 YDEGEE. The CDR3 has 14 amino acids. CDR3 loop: CASSLWGEEETQYF. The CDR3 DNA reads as TGTGCCAGCAGCTTATGGGGGGAGGAAGAGACCCAGTACTTC.

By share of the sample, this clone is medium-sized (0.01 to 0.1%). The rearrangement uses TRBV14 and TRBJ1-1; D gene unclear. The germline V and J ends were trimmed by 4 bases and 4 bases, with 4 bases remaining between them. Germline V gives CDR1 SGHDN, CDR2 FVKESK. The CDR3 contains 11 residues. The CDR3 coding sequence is TGTGCCAGCAGCCCAGGCACTGAAGCTTTCTTT. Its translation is CASSPGTEAFF.